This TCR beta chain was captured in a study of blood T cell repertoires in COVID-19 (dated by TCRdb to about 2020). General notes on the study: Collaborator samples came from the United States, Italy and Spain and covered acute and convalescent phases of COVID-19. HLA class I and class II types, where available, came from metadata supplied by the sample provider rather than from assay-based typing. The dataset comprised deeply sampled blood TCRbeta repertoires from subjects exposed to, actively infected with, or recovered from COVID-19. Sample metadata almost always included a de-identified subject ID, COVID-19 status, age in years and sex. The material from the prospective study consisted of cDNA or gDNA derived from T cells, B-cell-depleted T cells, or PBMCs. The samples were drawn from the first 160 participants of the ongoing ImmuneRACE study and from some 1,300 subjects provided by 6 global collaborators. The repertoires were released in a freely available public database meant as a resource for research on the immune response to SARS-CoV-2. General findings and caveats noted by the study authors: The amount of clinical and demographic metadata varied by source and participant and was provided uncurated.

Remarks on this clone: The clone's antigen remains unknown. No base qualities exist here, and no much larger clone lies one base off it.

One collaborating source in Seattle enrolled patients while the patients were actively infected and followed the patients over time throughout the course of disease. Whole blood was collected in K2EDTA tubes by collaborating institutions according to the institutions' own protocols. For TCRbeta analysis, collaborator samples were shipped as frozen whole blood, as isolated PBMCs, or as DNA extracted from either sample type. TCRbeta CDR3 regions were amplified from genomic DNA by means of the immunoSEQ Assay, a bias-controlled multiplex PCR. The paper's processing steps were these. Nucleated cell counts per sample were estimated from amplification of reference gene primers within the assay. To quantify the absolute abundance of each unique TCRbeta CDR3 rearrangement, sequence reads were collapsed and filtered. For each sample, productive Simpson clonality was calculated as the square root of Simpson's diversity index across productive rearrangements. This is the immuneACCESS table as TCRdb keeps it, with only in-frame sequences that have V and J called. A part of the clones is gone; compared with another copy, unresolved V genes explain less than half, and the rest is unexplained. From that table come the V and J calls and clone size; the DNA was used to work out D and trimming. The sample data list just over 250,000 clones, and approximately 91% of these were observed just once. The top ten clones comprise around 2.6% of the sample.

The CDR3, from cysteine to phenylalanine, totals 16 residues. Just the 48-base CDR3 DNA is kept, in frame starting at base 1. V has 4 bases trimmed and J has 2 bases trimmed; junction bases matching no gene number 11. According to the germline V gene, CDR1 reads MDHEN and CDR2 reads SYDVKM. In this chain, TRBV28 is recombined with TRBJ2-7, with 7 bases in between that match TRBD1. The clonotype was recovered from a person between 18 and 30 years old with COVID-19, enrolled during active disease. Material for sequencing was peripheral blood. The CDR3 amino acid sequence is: CASSWEIGGKTYEQYF. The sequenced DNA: TGTGCCAGCAGTTGGGAAATAGGGGGCAAGACCTACGAGCAGTACTTC. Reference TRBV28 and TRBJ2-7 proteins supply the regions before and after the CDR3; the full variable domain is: DVKVTQSSRYLVKRTGEKVFLECVQDMDHENMFWYRQDPGLGLRLIYFSYDVKMKEKGDIPEGYSVSREKKERFSLILESASTNQTSMYLCASSWEIGGKTYEQYFGPGTRLTVT.